Following are 10 T cell receptor beta chains from one sample sequenced in a study of T cell repertoires in cytomegalovirus infection. One entry per CDR3 protein results from TCRdb running MiXCR on the reads. This sample has 200,000 or so distinct CDR3 sequences, with approximately 19% found just once. Sequenced input: PBMCs. The receptors derive from a human donor in good health (CMV status not recorded). Some clones in this sample may be carry-over from other donors' samples.

The chain uses TRBV5-6 and TRBJ2-1; D may correspond to TRBD1 or TRBD2 (5 bases each). Trimming left V 4 bases short and J 2 bases short, with 13 bases between. Germline V lookup: CDR1 SGHDT, CDR2 YYEEEE. The length of the CDR3 is 15 residues. The CDR3 loop is CASSTPGQTYNEQFF. The CDR3 DNA reads TGTGCCAGCAGCACCCCGGGGCAGACCTACAATGAGCAGTTCTTC. The complete variable domain, with remaining parts taken from reference TRBV5-6 and TRBJ2-1, reads DAGVTQSPTHLIKTRGQQVTLRCSPKSGHDTVSWYQQALGQGPQFIFQYYEEEERQRGNFPDRFSGHQFPNYSSELNVNALLLGDSALYLCASSTPGQTYNEQFFGPGTRLTVL.

This clonotype was picked up many times. V usage is TRBV12-3 or TRBV12-4 and J usage is TRBJ2-2; D might be TRBD2 (6 bases). V lost 3 bases and J lost 4, with 6 bases in between. The CDR3 length is 13 residues. Here the CDR3 reads CASSFGSTGELFF. The CDR3 DNA reads as TGTGCCAGCAGTTTCGGGAGCACCGGGGAGCTGTTTTTT.

This clonotype was detected ten times or more. V is TRBV12-3 or TRBV12-4 and J is TRBJ2-5; perhaps TRBD1 as D (6 bases). This CDR3 contains 13 residues. The germline V and J ends were trimmed by 3 bases and 4 bases, with 9 bases remaining between them. The CDR3 DNA reads TGTGCCAGCAGTTTTCAAGGGGGAGAGACCCAGTACTTC. It yields the protein CASSFQGGETQYF.

V usage is TRBV14 and J usage is TRBJ1-1; no firm D call. There are 13 residues in the CDR3. Trimming cost V 4 bases and J 5 bases, with 11 bases left between them. The V gene's germline CDR1 is SGHDN and CDR2 FVKESK. The DNA of the CDR3 is TGTGCCAGCAGCCCAACCCTGTGGACTGAAGCTTTCTTT. Residues: CASSPTLWTEAFF.

Details on this clonotype: A much larger clone differs from this one at a single base, so this may be a read error. The V and J genes are TRBV6-2 or TRBV6-3 and TRBJ2-7, with 7 bases fitting TRBD1. The CDR3 loop spans 16 amino acids. Germline CDR1 reads MNHEY; CDR2 reads SVGEGT. As DNA, the CDR3 is TGTGCCTGCAGCCTCTCCCGGACAGGTAACTCCTACGAGCAGTACTTC. It codes for CACSLSRTGNSYEQYF.

This clonotype was observed a single time. Given a much more abundant clone one base away, this may be a read error. The chain uses TRBV12-3 or TRBV12-4 and TRBJ2-5, with 10 bases matching TRBD2. The CDR3 has 14 amino acids. This CDR3 is CATNSGGNQESQYF. CDR3 in DNA: TGTGCCACCAATAGCGGGGGGAACCAAGAGTCCCAGTACTTC.

J is TRBJ2-7 and V is TRBV5-1, with 14 bases fitting TRBD2. CDR3 length equals 16 residues. The junction had 4 bases not matched to a gene; V was cut back by 3 bases and J by 2 bases. Germline CDR1 is SGHRS and CDR2 is YFSETQ. CDR3 DNA sequence: TGCGCCAGCAGCTCGGGACTAGCGGGAGTCACCTACGAGCAGTACTTC. Translation: CASSSGLAGVTYEQYF.

This clonotype has at least ten counts. The genes are TRBV7-3 and TRBJ1-1; the D gene is possibly TRBD1 (5 bases). Trimming stripped 1 base from V and 5 bases from J, with 8 bases between. The CDR3 spans 13 residues. Germline V gene lookup returns CDR1 SGHTA and CDR2 FQGTGA. Here the CDR3 DNA reads TGTGCCAGCAGCTTAATTGGGGGAACTGAAGCTTTCTTT. It encodes CASSLIGGTEAFF. Drawing the rest from reference TRBV7-3 and TRBJ1-1, the complete variable domain is GAGVSQTPSNKVTEKGKYVELRCDPISGHTALYWYRQSLGQGPEFLIYFQGTGAADDSGLPNDRFFAVRPEGSVSTLKIQRTERGDSAVYLCASSLIGGTEAFFGQGTRLTVV.

This clonotype turned up a few times. The chain recombines TRBV6-1 with TRBJ1-5, with no clear D. The CDR3 is 11 residues long. V gave up 2 bases and J gave up 6 bases, with 2 bases separating them. The V gene's germline CDR1 is MNHNS and CDR2 SASEGT. The CDR3 bases are TGTGCCAGCAGTGAAAGTCAGCCCCAGCATTTT. It translates to CASSESQPQHF.

Concerning this clonotype itself: With a much larger clone just one base away, this may be a read error. This chain connects TRBV6-6 to TRBJ1-2, with D hard to call. Germline loops: CDR1 MNHNY, CDR2 SVGAGI (reference sequence). CDR3 length: 13 amino acids. The CDR3 coding sequence is TGTCCCAGCAGCCGACCCCAAGGCGATGGCTACACCTTC. It codes for CPSSRPQGDGYTF.